Listed here is a single T cell receptor beta chain. These data come from a study of shared T cell receptors in the human thymus. The V gene's germline CDR1 is LGHNA and CDR2 YSLEER. There are 20 residues in the CDR3. Losses at the gene ends were 0 bases for V and 4 bases for J; bases not matched to a gene: 15. The table came from immunoSEQ multiplex PCR; TCRdb's copy has only in-frame clones and leaves some out. The table includes roughly 500,000 clones, 75% to 85% detected once. The same specimen was also included in a second study, on human thymus T cells. As that study records: Serving as donors were healthy Finnish infants, each of whom was having open corrective surgery for congenital heart defects. Resected material from corrective heart surgery provided the thymus tissue analysed. Repertoires from thymus and blood appeared to show biased V and J gene usage. Related research found strongly overlapping thymic repertoires in unrelated individuals.

The rearrangement joins TRBV4-3 to TRBJ2-1; 10 nucleotides match TRBD2. The receptor was isolated from a boy under two years old with a congenital heart defect. The sample was thymocytes. The CDR3 sequence: CASSQETALAGTPPYNEQFF. CDR3 bases: TGCGCCAGCAGCCAAGAAACAGCACTAGCGGGAACCCCTCCTTACAATGAGCAGTTCTTC.